This TCR beta chain came from a study of regulatory T cells in long-lasting Graves disease. Time point: persistent/refractory GD, antithyroid drugs over 5 years with positive TRAb. Researchers made the TCR library from RNA that was extracted from PBMCs. Researchers made TCR beta libraries by using iRepertoire HTBI primers and running Arm-PCR on CDR3 regions. In TCRdb, the multiplex PCR reads were re-called with MiXCR into one record per CDR3 protein. The table has a few hundred thousand distinct CDR3 sequences, around a quarter seen once. This clonotype was counted between two and nine times. The sample consisted of peripheral blood mononuclear cells (PBMCs), taken when the disease was refractory, from a patient treated with antithyroid drugs. This receptor was taken from a female donor with Graves disease.

The CDR3 sequence: CSARRPDSNYGYTF. In DNA form, the CDR3 reads TGCAGTGCTAGACGACCGGACAGTAACTATGGCTACACCTTC. The chain links TRBV20-1 to TRBJ1-2, with D possibly being TRBD1 (6 bases). V was shortened by 2 bases and J by 1 base, with 11 bases between the two germline ends. The CDR3 runs to 14 residues. Germline assignment: CDR1 DFQATT and CDR2 SNEGSKA (reference sequence).